This T cell receptor beta chain derives from a study of blood T cell repertoires in COVID-19. Study as a whole: Samples taken during acute and convalescent COVID-19 were collected in the United States, Italy and Spain.

The CDR3 is 14 residues long. Deletions cut 3 bases from V and 0 bases from J, with 10 bases between. Germline-derived CDR1 and CDR2 are DFQATT and SNEGSKA (reference sequence). As originally analysed: From reference gene primer amplification, estimates of nucleated cell counts were derived. The protocol was immunoSEQ multiplex PCR, while the TCRdb copy is restricted to in-frame clones and leaves out a portion. The V and J calls and clone size come from that table; D and trimming were worked out from the DNA. Among some 700,000 clones, about 90% were seen once, and the ten largest hold approximately 0.25%.

The sequencing sample was made of peripheral blood. V usage is TRBV20-1 and J usage is TRBJ2-3; possibly TRBD2 for D (6 bases). This TCR came from a woman younger than 35 with acute or convalescent COVID-19. The CDR3, as DNA: TGCAGTGCTAGTCAGCTAGCGAGCACAGATACGCAGTATTTT. It is translated as CSASQLASTDTQYF.